In this sample, the clone carrying this TCR beta chain turned up many times. Germline lookup yields CDR1 SGHTA and CDR2 FQGNSA. Deletions cut 2 bases from V and 0 bases from J, with 4 bases between. The CDR3 has 14 amino acids. These data are taken from a study of T cell repertoires in cytomegalovirus infection. One entry per CDR3 protein, called by TCRdb with MiXCR from the reads. This repertoire shows a few hundred thousand distinct CDR3 sequences, 26% found once; its top ten account for 13%. Sample: PBMCs. V and J are TRBV7-2 and TRBJ1-4; D is unresolved. The sequence derives from a human donor in good health (CMV status not recorded). Some clones in this sample may be carry-over from other donors' samples. As DNA, the CDR3 is TGTGCCAGCAGCTTAAGAGCAACTAATGAAAAACTGTTTTTT. Its protein product is CASSLRATNEKLFF.